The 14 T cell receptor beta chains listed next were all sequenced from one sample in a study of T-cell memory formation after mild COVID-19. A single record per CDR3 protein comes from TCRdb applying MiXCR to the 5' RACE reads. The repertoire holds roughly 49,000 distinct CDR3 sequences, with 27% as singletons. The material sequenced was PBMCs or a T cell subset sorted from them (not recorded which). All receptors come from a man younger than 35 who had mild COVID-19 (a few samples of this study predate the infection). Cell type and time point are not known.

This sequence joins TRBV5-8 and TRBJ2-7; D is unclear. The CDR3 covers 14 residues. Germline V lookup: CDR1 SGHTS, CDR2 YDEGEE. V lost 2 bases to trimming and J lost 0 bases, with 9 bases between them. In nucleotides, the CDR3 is TGTGCCAGCAGCTTCGTTGGTAGCTCCTACGAGCAGTACTTC. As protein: CASSFVGSSYEQYF.

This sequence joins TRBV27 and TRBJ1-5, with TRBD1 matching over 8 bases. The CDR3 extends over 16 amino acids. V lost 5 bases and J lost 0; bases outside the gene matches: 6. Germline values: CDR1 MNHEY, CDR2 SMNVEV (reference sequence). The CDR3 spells CASSPQTGDSNQPQHF. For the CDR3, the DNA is TGTGCCAGCAGTCCCCAGACAGGGGATAGCAATCAGCCCCAGCATTTT.

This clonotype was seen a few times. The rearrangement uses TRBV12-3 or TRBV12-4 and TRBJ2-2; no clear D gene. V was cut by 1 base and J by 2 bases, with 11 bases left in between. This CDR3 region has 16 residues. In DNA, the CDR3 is TGTGCCAGCAGTTTAGTTTTCCTTACAAACACCGGGGAGCTGTTTTTT. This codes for CASSLVFLTNTGELFF.

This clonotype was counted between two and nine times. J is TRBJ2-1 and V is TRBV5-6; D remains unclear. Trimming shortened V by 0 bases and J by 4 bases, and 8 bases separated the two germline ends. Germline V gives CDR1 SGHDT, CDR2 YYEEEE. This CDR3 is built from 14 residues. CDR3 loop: CASSLASSYNEQFF. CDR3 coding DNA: TGTGCCAGCAGCTTGGCGTCGTCTTACAATGAGCAGTTCTTC.

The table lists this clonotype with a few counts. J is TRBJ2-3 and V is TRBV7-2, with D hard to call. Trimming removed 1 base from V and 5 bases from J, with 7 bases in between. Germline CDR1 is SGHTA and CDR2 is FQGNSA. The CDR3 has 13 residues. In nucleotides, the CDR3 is TGTGCCAGCAGCTTAGTCCCCGGAGATACGCAGTATTTT. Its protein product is CASSLVPGDTQYF.

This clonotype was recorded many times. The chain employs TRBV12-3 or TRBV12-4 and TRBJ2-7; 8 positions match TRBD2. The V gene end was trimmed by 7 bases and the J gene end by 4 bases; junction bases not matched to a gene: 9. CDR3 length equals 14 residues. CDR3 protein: CASNQGPGGYEQYF. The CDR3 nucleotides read TGTGCCAGCAACCAAGGGCCGGGAGGGTACGAGCAGTACTTC.

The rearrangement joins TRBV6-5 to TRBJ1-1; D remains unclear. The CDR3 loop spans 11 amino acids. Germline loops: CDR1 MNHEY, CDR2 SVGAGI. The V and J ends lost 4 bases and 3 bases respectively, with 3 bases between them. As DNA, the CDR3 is TGTGCCAGCAGTTCCTACACTGAAGCTTTCTTT. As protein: CASSSYTEAFF.

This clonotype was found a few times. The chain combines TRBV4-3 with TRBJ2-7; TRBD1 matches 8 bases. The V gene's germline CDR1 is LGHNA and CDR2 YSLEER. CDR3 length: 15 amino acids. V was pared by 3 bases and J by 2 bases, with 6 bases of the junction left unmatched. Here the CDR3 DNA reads TGCGCCAGCAGCCACGGACAGGGCTATACCTACGAGCAGTACTTC. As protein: CASSHGQGYTYEQYF.

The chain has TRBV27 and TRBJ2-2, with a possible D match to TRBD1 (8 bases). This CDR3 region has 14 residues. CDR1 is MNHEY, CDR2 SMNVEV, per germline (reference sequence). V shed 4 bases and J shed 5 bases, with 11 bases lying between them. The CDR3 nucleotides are TGTGCCAGCAGTTACAGGGGGGGGACCGGGGAGCTGTTTTTT. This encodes CASSYRGGTGELFF.

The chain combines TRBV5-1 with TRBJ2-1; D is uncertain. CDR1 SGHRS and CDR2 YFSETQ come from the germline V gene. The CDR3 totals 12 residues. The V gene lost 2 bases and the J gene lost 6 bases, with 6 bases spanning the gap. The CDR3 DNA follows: TGCGCCAGCAGCTTATCCAGCAATGAGCAGTTCTTC. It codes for CASSLSSNEQFF.

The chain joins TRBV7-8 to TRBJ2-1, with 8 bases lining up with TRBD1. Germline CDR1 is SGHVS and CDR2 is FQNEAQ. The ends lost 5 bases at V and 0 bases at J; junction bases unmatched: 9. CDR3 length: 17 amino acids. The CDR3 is CASSGRTGRSSYNEQFF. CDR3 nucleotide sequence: TGTGCCAGCAGCGGACGGACAGGGCGTAGCTCCTACAATGAGCAGTTCTTC.

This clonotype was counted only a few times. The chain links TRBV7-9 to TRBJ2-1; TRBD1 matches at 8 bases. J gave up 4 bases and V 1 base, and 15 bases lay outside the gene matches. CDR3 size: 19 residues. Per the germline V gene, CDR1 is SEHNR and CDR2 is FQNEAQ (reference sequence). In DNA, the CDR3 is TGTGCCAGCAGCTTAGGAGTCGCAGGGGGCCAGAAATTGTACAATGAGCAGTTCTTC. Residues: CASSLGVAGGQKLYNEQFF.

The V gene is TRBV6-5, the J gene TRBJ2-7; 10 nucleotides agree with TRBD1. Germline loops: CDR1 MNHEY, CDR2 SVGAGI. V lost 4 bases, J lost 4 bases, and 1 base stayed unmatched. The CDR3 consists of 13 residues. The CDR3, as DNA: TGTGCCAGCAGTTGGGGACAGGGGTACGAGCAGTACGTC. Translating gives CASSWGQGYEQYV.

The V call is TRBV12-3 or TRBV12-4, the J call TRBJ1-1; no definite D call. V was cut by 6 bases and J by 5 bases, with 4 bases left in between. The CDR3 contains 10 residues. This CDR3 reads CASRRTEAFF. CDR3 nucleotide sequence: TGTGCCAGCAGGAGAACTGAAGCTTTCTTT.